The TCR beta chain described here comes from a study of CD4 T cells in relation to SARS-CoV-2 and coronaviruses. Study findings and constraints: Monoreactive clones expanded significantly more to SARS-CoV-2 than crossreactive clones did.

Data came from immunoSEQ multiplex PCR; TCRdb stores just in-frame clones and leaves some out. The sample gives under 25,000 clones, approximately 80% of which show up once; roughly 13% is in the top ten. This clone was seen a handful of times. The target antigen is unknown. CD4+ T cells from unexposed donors were obtained before the COVID-19 pandemic (2011-2018). Isolation of CD4+ T cells took place after approximately 11 days in culture. Germline V gene sequence: CDR1 LGHDT, CDR2 YNNKEL (reference sequence). The CDR3 has 16 amino acids. The V gene lost 0 bases and the J gene lost 4 bases, with 12 bases spanning the gap.

The V gene is TRBV3-1 (or the pseudogene TRBV3-2), the J gene TRBJ2-2; no clear D gene. The TCR sequence derives from a human donor in good health. Sequencing was done on a sample of CD4+ T cells from PBMCs, cultured in vitro. CDR3 residues: CASSQDNARSTGELFF. Here the CDR3 DNA reads TGTGCCAGCAGCCAAGATAACGCTCGGTCCACCGGGGAGCTGTTTTTT.